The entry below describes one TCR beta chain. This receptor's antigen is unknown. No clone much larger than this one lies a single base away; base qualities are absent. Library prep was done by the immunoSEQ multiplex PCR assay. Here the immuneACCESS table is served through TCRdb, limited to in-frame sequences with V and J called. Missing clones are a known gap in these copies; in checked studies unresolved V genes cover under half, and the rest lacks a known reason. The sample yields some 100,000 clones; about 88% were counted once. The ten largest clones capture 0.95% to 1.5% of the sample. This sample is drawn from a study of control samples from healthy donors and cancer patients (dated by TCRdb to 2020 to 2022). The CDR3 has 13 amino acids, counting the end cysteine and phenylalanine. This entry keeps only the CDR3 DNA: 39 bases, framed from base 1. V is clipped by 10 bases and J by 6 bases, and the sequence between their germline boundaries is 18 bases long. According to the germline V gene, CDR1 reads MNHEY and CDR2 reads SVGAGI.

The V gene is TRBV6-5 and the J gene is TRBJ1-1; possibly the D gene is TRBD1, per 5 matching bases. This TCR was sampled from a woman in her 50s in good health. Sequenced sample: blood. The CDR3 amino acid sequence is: CAIKGPGHAEAFF. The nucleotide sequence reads TGTGCCATTAAGGGGCCGGGCCACGCTGAAGCTTTCTTT.